Listed here is a single T cell receptor beta chain. Its antigen is still unknown. This CDR3 region has 16 residues. Germline V gene sequence: CDR1 DFQATT, CDR2 SNEGSKA (reference sequence). This sample is part of a study of monozygotic twins with inflammatory bowel disease. General study points: Individual T cell subtypes were not distinguishable.

Following a re-call of the 5' RACE reads, TCRdb has one entry per CDR3 protein and lacks DNA. Its table records some 400,000 distinct CDR3 sequences. The chain employs TRBV20-1 and TRBJ2-1; without DNA, the TCRdb call of TRBD2 cannot be checked. The clonotype was recovered from a human donor with ulcerative colitis or Crohn's disease, or a healthy co-twin of an affected twin (not recorded which). The specimen sequenced was blood. CDR3 sequence reads: CSAERPGLAVNNEQFF.